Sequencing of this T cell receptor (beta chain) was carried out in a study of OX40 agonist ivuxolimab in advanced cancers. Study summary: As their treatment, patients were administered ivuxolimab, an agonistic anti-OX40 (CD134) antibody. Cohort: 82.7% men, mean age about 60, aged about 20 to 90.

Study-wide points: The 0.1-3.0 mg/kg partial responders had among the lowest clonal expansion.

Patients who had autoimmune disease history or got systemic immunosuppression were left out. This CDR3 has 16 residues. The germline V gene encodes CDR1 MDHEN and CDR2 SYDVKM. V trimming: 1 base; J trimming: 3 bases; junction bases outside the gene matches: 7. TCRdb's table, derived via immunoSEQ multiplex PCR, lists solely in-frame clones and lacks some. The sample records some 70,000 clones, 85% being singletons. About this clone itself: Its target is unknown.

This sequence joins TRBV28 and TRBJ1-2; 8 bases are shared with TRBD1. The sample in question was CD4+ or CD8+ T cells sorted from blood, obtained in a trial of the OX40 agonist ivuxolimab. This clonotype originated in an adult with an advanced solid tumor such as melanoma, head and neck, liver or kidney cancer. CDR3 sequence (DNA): TGTGCCAGCAGTTTATTAGGGCAGGGGGCGCACTATGGCTACACCTTC. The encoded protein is CASSLLGQGAHYGYTF.